This T cell receptor (beta chain) was captured by sequencing in a study of shared T cell receptors in the human thymus. Germline V gene lookup returns CDR1 SGHNT and CDR2 YYREEE (reference sequence). Between the trimmed V and J ends, which lost 3 bases and 4 bases, there was a span of 8 bases. This CDR3 has 12 amino acids. Only in-frame clones appear in the TCRdb table, and some are missing; sequencing was by immunoSEQ multiplex PCR. The table has 630,000 or so clones, more than 75% seen once. This sample was shared with a second study, whose subject was human thymus T cells. In that study: Thymus tissue for the work was resected from patients undergoing corrective heart surgery. What related research reported was that thymic repertoires overlapped highly among unrelated individuals.

The clonotype was recovered from a boy under three years old with a congenital heart defect. The J gene is TRBJ2-7, the V gene TRBV5-4; D possibly corresponds to TRBD2 (6 bases). Sequenced: thymocytes. The CDR3 here is CASSCGVYEQYF. The CDR3 DNA reads TGTGCCAGCAGCTGCGGGGTGTACGAGCAGTACTTC.